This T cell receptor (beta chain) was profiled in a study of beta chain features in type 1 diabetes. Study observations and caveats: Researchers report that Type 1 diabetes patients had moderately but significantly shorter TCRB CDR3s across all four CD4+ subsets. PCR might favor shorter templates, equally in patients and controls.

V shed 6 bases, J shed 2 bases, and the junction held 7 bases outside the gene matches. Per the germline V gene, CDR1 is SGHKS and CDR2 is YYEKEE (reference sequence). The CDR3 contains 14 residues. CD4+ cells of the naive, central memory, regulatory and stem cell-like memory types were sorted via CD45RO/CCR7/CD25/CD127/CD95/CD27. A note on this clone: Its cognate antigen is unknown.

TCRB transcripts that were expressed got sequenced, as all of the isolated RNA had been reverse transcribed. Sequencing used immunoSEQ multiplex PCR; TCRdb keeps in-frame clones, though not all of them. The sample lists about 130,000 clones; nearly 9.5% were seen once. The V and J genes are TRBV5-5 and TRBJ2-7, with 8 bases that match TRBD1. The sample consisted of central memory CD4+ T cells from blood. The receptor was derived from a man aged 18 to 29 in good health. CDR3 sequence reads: CASIAGTGPYEQYF. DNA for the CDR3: TGTGCCAGCATCGCCGGGACAGGACCCTACGAGCAGTACTTC.